These 18 T cell receptor beta chains were sequenced from one sample in a study of blood T cells in healthy people across ages. It was with a sample-barcoded 5' primer and a J-beta primer mix that a second PCR of roughly 6 to 12 cycles was run. TCRdb re-analysed the 5' RACE reads in MiXCR, keeping a single row per CDR3 protein. This table has about 1.8 million distinct CDR3 sequences, just under 50% appearing once. Sequences were obtained from blood. These receptor sequences come from a middle-aged woman in good health.

Concerning this clonotype itself: Possible read error: a much larger clone is one base away. The V call is TRBV29-1, the J call TRBJ2-7; a weak D match, TRBD2 (6 bases). Germline V gives CDR1 SQVTM, CDR2 ANQGSEA. The CDR3 runs to 13 residues. The V gene lost 6 bases and the J gene lost 9 bases, with 21 bases spanning the gap. CDR3 nucleotide sequence: TGCAGCGTGGAGGGGCACGGAGAAGATGGGCAGTACTTC. Protein product: CSVEGHGEDGQYF.

The chain couples TRBV10-3 to TRBJ2-1; D not resolved. The DNA matches TRBJ2-7 better at its end, which makes the J call doubtful. Germline values: CDR1 ENHRY, CDR2 SYGVKD. The CDR3 consists of 14 residues. The CDR3 spells CAISEEVSGNEQYF. CDR3 coding DNA: TGTGCCATCAGTGAGGAGGTCTCCGGCAATGAGCAGTACTTC.

With regard to this clonotype: This clone may be a read error of a much larger clone one base away. This sequence joins TRBV7-2 and TRBJ2-3; D is unresolved. Deletions cut 1 base from V and 4 bases from J, with 6 bases between. This CDR3 has 13 residues. Germline V CDR1 and CDR2: SGHTA, FQGNSA. The CDR3 region is CASSLVTPDTQYF. Written as DNA, the CDR3 is TGTGCCAGCAGCTTAGTTACCCCAGATACGCAGTATTTT.

The count of this clonotype is one. The genes are TRBV27 and TRBJ2-4; no reliable D call. CDR1 and CDR2 (germline): MNHEY, SMNVEV (reference sequence). This CDR3 contains 14 residues. Between the trimmed V and J ends, which lost 2 bases and 0 bases, there was a span of 5 bases. The CDR3 spells CASSLIEAKNIQYF. The CDR3 DNA reads TGTGCCAGCAGTTTAATAGAAGCCAAAAACATTCAGTACTTC.

The V and J genes are TRBV13 and TRBJ2-3; D tentatively reads TRBD1 or TRBD2 (5 bases each). The length of the CDR3 is 15 residues. Germline lookup yields CDR1 PRHDT and CDR2 FYEKMQ (reference sequence). The V and J ends lost 4 bases and 8 bases respectively, with 19 bases between them. The CDR3 DNA reads TGTGCCAGCAGCTGGCCGGGATCTCAGAGGGGTACGCAGTATTTT. Its translation is CASSWPGSQRGTQYF.

The chain employs TRBV7-2 and TRBJ2-3; D is unclear. From germline, CDR1 is SGHTA and CDR2 FQGNSA. The length of the CDR3 is 18 residues. Trimming left V 0 bases short and J 0 bases short, with 16 bases between. The chain's CDR3 is CASSLAGTAHSSTDTQYF. CDR3 nucleotides: TGTGCCAGCAGCTTAGCGGGCACGGCACATTCTAGCACAGATACGCAGTATTTT. The whole variable domain, remainder taken from reference TRBV7-2 and TRBJ2-3, is GAGVSQSPSNKVTEKGKDVELRCDPISGHTALYWYRQSLGQGLEFLIYFQGNSAPDKSGLPSDRFSAERTGGSVSTLTIQRTQQEDSAVYLCASSLAGTAHSSTDTQYFGPGTRLTVL.

This clonotype came up a few times. The rearrangement links TRBV4-3 to TRBJ2-7, with TRBD2 matching over 16 bases. Germline V gene data show CDR1 as LGHNA and CDR2 as YSLEER. CDR3 length: 17 amino acids. J lost 0 bases, V lost 4 bases, and 3 bases had no gene match. Written as DNA, the CDR3 is TGCGCCAGCAGCCGGGGACTAGCGGGGGGGAGCTCCTACGAGCAGTACTTC. It yields the protein CASSRGLAGGSSYEQYF.

This sequence joins TRBV18 and TRBJ1-2; D is unresolved. V lost 6 bases, J lost 6 bases, and 17 bases lay in between. The CDR3 consists of 14 residues. The germline CDR1 and CDR2 sequences are KGHSH and LQKENI. The DNA for the CDR3 is TGTGCCAGCTCTCAGAACACCGGATATGATGGCTACACCTTC. It encodes CASSQNTGYDGYTF.

This clonotype was counted between two and nine times. The chain uses TRBV6-2 or TRBV6-3 and TRBJ2-1; D call uncertain. Per the germline V gene, CDR1 is MNHEY and CDR2 is SVGEGT. V dropped 4 bases and J dropped 0 bases, with 10 bases sitting between them. There are 15 residues in the CDR3. CDR3 region: CASSWVSYSYNEQFF. The CDR3 DNA reads TGTGCCAGCAGTTGGGTCAGCTACTCCTACAATGAGCAGTTCTTC.

This clonotype was seen just once. CDR3 residues: CASSLRGDSQHGYTF. In nucleotides, the CDR3 is TGTGCCAGCAGCTTGAGAGGGGACTCCCAACATGGCTACACCTTC. The chain links TRBV5-4 to TRBJ1-2, with a possible D match to TRBD1 (5 bases). The CDR3 contains 15 residues. With 1 base removed from V and 6 bases from J, the gap between germline ends came to 16 bases. CDR1 is SGHNT and CDR2 is YYREEE in the germline V gene (reference sequence).

The chain has TRBV29-1 and TRBJ2-3; no clear D gene. Trimming cost V 4 bases and J 6 bases, with 23 bases left between them. CDR1 is SQVTM, CDR2 ANQGSEA, per germline. The CDR3 sequence is 16 residues long. The CDR3 nucleotides read TGCAGCGTTGGCATATGGGCTAGTTGGGTGAAGGATACGCAGTATTTT. Translation: CSVGIWASWVKDTQYF.

This sequence joins TRBV18 and TRBJ2-3, with a weak D call TRBD1 (5 bases). Germline CDR1 is KGHSH and CDR2 is LQKENI. With 3 bases removed from V and 8 bases from J, the gap between germline ends came to 12 bases. This CDR3 spans 13 amino acids. CDR3 region: CASSPDPGFTQYF. DNA for the CDR3: TGTGCCAGCTCACCCGATCCAGGGTTTACGCAGTATTTT.

This clonotype was seen a handful of times. The V and J genes are TRBV28 and TRBJ2-7; tentative D call: TRBD1 (5 bases). Germline V CDR1 and CDR2: MDHEN, SYDVKM. The CDR3 is made up of 14 amino acids. V lost 2 bases, J lost 3 bases, and 11 bases lay in between. The CDR3 is CASSLGRQFYEQYF. The DNA of the CDR3 is TGTGCCAGCAGTTTAGGTCGACAGTTCTACGAGCAGTACTTC.

V usage is TRBV6-5 and J usage is TRBJ2-1, with 9 bases that match TRBD2. CDR3 length: 16 residues. Looked up from germline, CDR1 is MNHEY and CDR2 is SVGAGI. V lost 4 bases, J lost 2 bases, and 6 bases stayed unmatched. Here the CDR3 reads CASSSPASGAYNEQFF. The CDR3 coding sequence is TGTGCCAGCAGTTCCCCCGCTAGCGGGGCCTACAATGAGCAGTTCTTC.

This chain joins TRBV2 and TRBJ2-3; maybe TRBD2 (5 bases). V was clipped by 7 bases and J by 2 bases, with 16 bases between them. The CDR3 loop spans 15 amino acids. Germline lookup yields CDR1 SNHLY and CDR2 FYNNEI. The CDR3, as DNA: TGTGCCAGCACTCCCGTTAGCGCTTCCACAGATACGCAGTATTTT. Its translation is CASTPVSASTDTQYF.

CDR3 residues: CASSQDPGAGDTQYF. As DNA, the CDR3 is TGCGCCAGCAGCCAAGATCCTGGGGCCGGGGATACGCAGTATTTT. V is TRBV4-3 and J is TRBJ2-3; a weak D match, TRBD1 (5 bases). Trimming pared 0 bases from V and 6 bases from J, leaving 13 bases between. The CDR3 runs 15 residues. Germline V gene lookup returns CDR1 LGHNA and CDR2 YSLEER.

V usage is TRBV5-1 and J usage is TRBJ2-5; no reliable D call. The J call may not be correct, given that the DNA end is closer to TRBJ2-1. Germline V gene lookup returns CDR1 SGHRS and CDR2 YFSETQ. The CDR3 consists of 14 residues. CDR3 coding DNA: TGCGCCAGCAGCTTGGATTTAGGTGGAGAGACCCAGTTCTTC. This sequence encodes CASSLDLGGETQFF.

This clonotype was recorded only once. The V gene is TRBV7-2, the J gene TRBJ2-5; no clear D gene. Trimming pared 0 bases from V and 0 bases from J, leaving 17 bases between. The CDR3 is 18 amino acids. Germline CDR1 reads SGHTA; CDR2 reads FQGNSA. The CDR3 DNA follows: TGTGCCAGCAGCTTAGCGGTGAATATGGCAGCCTACCAAGAGACCCAGTACTTC. Protein: CASSLAVNMAAYQETQYF.